This TCR beta chain was observed in a study of chemoradiotherapy in HPV16-positive cancers. Data came from immunoSEQ multiplex PCR; TCRdb stores just in-frame clones and leaves some out. The sample shows approximately 30,000 clones, over 90% of them seen only once. Regarding this clone: Its antigen is not known.

General study findings and limits: Better recurrence-free survival went with HPV-responsive T-cell expansion in HPV16-positive patients. Candidate HPV-specific clones and E7-related TCR motifs grew in tumor during treatment.

This CDR3 comprises 16 residues. Per the germline V gene, CDR1 is SGHNT and CDR2 is YYREEE (reference sequence). The V and J ends lost 5 bases and 8 bases, in that order; junction bases with no gene match: 14. The genes are TRBV5-4 and TRBJ2-1; TRBD1 matches 9 bases. Source: blood, taken from a patient who underwent chemoradiotherapy. The sequence was obtained from a human donor with HPV-associated anogenital cancer. The CDR3 spells CASSGASGTGKDEQFF. DNA of the CDR3: TGTGCCAGCAGTGGTGCATCCGGGACAGGGAAAGATGAGCAGTTCTTC. Looking up the rest from reference TRBV5-4 and TRBJ2-1 gives the full variable domain: ETGVTQSPTHLIKTRGQQVTLRCSSQSGHNTVSWYQQALGQGPQFIFQYYREEENGRGNFPPRFSGLQFPNYSSELNVNALELDDSALYLCASSGASGTGKDEQFFGPGTRLTVL.